Below, one T cell receptor beta chain is given with its context. Per germline, CDR1 SGHTA and CDR2 FQGNSA. The CDR3 consists of 15 residues. Trimming removed 2 bases at V and 4 bases at J, with 12 bases between. The record originates from a study of blood T cell repertoires in COVID-19. About the study: COVID-19 samples, acute and convalescent, were from the United States, Italy and Spain. Nucleic acid was either cDNA or gDNA, and it came from T cells, B-cell-depleted T cells, or PBMCs.

As handled by the study authors: Amplifying reference gene primers gave estimates of nucleated cell counts. This table comes from immunoSEQ multiplex PCR, and its TCRdb copy is limited to in-frame clones, with some not included. That table gives V, J and clone size, and the DNA gave D and trimming. The table shows some 150,000 clones, with around 90% occurring only once. Input material: peripheral blood. The sequence was obtained from an older woman with active or convalescent COVID-19. V and J are TRBV7-2 and TRBJ1-5; TRBD1 is a possible D gene (6 bases). The CDR3 loop is CASSLNAGVNQPQHF. CDR3 nucleotide sequence: TGTGCCAGCAGCTTAAACGCAGGGGTTAATCAGCCCCAGCATTTT.